These T cell receptor beta chains were read from a single sample in a study. MiXCR, run by TCRdb on the RT-PCR reads, gives a single entry per CDR3 protein. The repertoire includes about 700,000 distinct CDR3 sequences, 13% to 15% of them detected once, and 3.6% sits in the top ten. Specimen: memory CD4+ T cells from blood. These receptors originate from a female donor in good health, serving as a healthy control. The CDR3 runs from the conserved cysteine through the conserved F or W. The D gene is left open where the match is weak. Size is omitted from some rows. Given values are once, few, many or a class for expanded clones.

DNA: TGTGCCAGCAGCCTAGGGCCGATTGAGCAGTTCTTC
CDR3: CASSLGPIEQFF
D: .
length: 12
V: TRBV7-9
size: few
J: TRBJ2-1

DNA: TGTGCCAGCAGCTCGGCTCGGGGCTACACCTTC
CDR3: CASSSARGYTF
D: .
length: 11
V: TRBV6-5
size: few
J: TRBJ1-2

DNA: TGTGCCAGCAGCCGAAGGACTAGCGAGTACGAGCAGTACTTC
CDR3: CASSRRTSEYEQYF
D: TRBD2
length: 14
V: TRBV7-2
size: .
J: TRBJ2-7

DNA: TGCGCCAGCAGCCAAGAAGTTGGTACCTCTGGGGCCAACGTCCTGACTTTC
CDR3: CASSQEVGTSGANVLTF
D: .
length: 17
V: TRBV4-3
size: many
J: TRBJ2-6

DNA: TGTGCCAGCAGCCAACCCGGGACTAGCATGAAGGAGCTGTTTTTT
CDR3: CASSQPGTSMKELFF
D: TRBD2
length: 15
V: TRBV3-1
size: few
J: TRBJ2-2

DNA: TGCGCCAGCAGCTTGGGGCAGACCCACTACGAGCAGTACTTC
CDR3: CASSLGQTHYEQYF
D: .
length: 14
V: TRBV5-1
size: .
J: TRBJ2-7

DNA: TGTGCCAGCTCACTAGGACTAGCGGCGGCCACAGATACGCAGTATTTT
CDR3: CASSLGLAAATDTQYF
D: TRBD2
length: 16
V: TRBV18
size: .
J: TRBJ2-3

DNA: TGTGCCAGCAGCCTTGACAGGGGCGGTAAAGCTTTCTTT
CDR3: CASSLDRGGKAFF
D: TRBD1
length: 13
V: TRBV12-3/TRBV12-4
size: many
J: TRBJ1-1

DNA: TGTGCCAGCAGCGATGGACTAAACCGGGACACCGGGGAGCTGTTTTTT
CDR3: CASSDGLNRDTGELFF
D: .
length: 16
V: TRBV9
size: .
J: TRBJ2-2

DNA: TGTGCCAGCAGACTTAACAGGGAAGCGGGCGGGGAGCTGTTTTTT
CDR3: CASRLNREAGGELFF
D: .
length: 15
V: TRBV5-5
size: .
J: TRBJ2-2

DNA: TGTGCCAGCAGCCCCAGAACCAACCAAGAGACCCAGTACTTC
CDR3: CASSPRTNQETQYF
D: .
length: 14
V: TRBV7-9
size: .
J: TRBJ2-5

DNA: TGCAGTGCCGATTCCAGCCGTTCCGGTAATTCACCCCTCCACTTT
CDR3: CSADSSRSGNSPLHF
D: .
length: 15
V: TRBV20-1
size: few
J: TRBJ1-6

DNA: TGCGCCAGCAGCGAAGCAAAGAGTTATTATCCTACCGGGGAGCTGTTTTTT
CDR3: CASSEAKSYYPTGELFF
D: .
length: 17
V: TRBV4-3
size: .
J: TRBJ2-2

DNA: TGTGCCAGCAGAGAACCGGGACAGGCTATTAATACGCAGTATTTT
CDR3: CASREPGQAINTQYF
D: TRBD1
length: 15
V: TRBV2
size: .
J: TRBJ2-3

DNA: TGTGCCATCAGTGAACAGAATCAGCCCCAGCATTTT
CDR3: CAISEQNQPQHF
D: .
length: 12
V: TRBV10-3
size: many
J: TRBJ1-5

DNA: TGTGCCAGCAGCCCCAGACAGGGGGCCGGCGGGGAGCTGTTTTTT
CDR3: CASSPRQGAGGELFF
D: TRBD1
length: 15
V: TRBV7-9
size: many
J: TRBJ2-2

DNA: TGTGCCAGCAGCTTCGAAGCTTTCTTT
CDR3: CASSFEAFF
D: .
length: 9
V: TRBV7-2
size: few
J: TRBJ1-1

DNA: TGTGCCAGCAGTTCGACAGGGGAGTACTATGGCTACACCTTC
CDR3: CASSSTGEYYGYTF
D: TRBD1
length: 14
V: TRBV12-3/TRBV12-4
size: few
J: TRBJ1-2

DNA: TGTGCCAGCAGCCTGGGACAGCTGAATCAGCCCCAGCATTTT
CDR3: CASSLGQLNQPQHF
D: TRBD1
length: 14
V: TRBV3-1
size: many
J: TRBJ1-5

DNA: TGCGCCAGCAGCTCCGGGTCCCAAATCGGCCGGGAAAAACTGTTTTTT
CDR3: CASSSGSQIGREKLFF
D: .
length: 16
V: TRBV5-1
size: .
J: TRBJ1-4

DNA: TGTGCCAGCAGCTTAAGTGCCGTATCTGAAAAACTGTTTTTT
CDR3: CASSLSAVSEKLFF
D: .
length: 14
V: TRBV5-5
size: .
J: TRBJ1-4

DNA: TGCGCCAGCAGCCAAGGGACAGGGGGGGCAGATACGCAGTATTTT
CDR3: CASSQGTGGADTQYF
D: TRBD1
length: 15
V: TRBV5-1
size: .
J: TRBJ2-3

DNA: TGTGCCAGCTCACTTTCCAGCGGGAGTCGGTACAATGAGCAGTTCTTC
CDR3: CASSLSSGSRYNEQFF
D: TRBD2
length: 16
V: TRBV18
size: few
J: TRBJ2-1

DNA: TGCAGTGCTCAGGGGGTCCCCCGGGGACAAGAGACCCAGTACTTC
CDR3: CSAQGVPRGQETQYF
D: TRBD1
length: 15
V: TRBV20-1
size: few
J: TRBJ2-5

DNA: TGTGCCAGCAGCCACGCTCGGAACACTGAAGCTTTCTTT
CDR3: CASSHARNTEAFF
D: .
length: 13
V: TRBV7-8
size: .
J: TRBJ1-1

DNA: TGTGCCAGCAGTCCTGGGACAGTCCCAGAGACCCAGTACTTC
CDR3: CASSPGTVPETQYF
D: TRBD1
length: 14
V: TRBV27
size: .
J: TRBJ2-5

DNA: TGTGCCAGCAGCTTCGGGACAGGGACTCATGAAAAACTGTTTTTT
CDR3: CASSFGTGTHEKLFF
D: TRBD1
length: 15
V: TRBV7-2
size: .
J: TRBJ1-4

DNA: TGTGCCAGTAGTAGGACGGCGGGCGTGGGGCAGTTCTTC
CDR3: CASSRTAGVGQFF
D: .
length: 13
V: TRBV19
size: .
J: TRBJ2-1

DNA: TGTGCCAGCAGCTTCGGGGGCTTCGCCGGCAATGAGCAGTTCTTC
CDR3: CASSFGGFAGNEQFF
D: .
length: 15
V: TRBV7-2
size: few
J: TRBJ2-1

DNA: TGTGCCAGCAGCTTAATGGCGGGAGTACGGACCGGGGAGCTGTTTTTT
CDR3: CASSLMAGVRTGELFF
D: TRBD2
length: 16
V: TRBV7-3
size: .
J: TRBJ2-2

DNA: TGCAGTGCCACCGGGACAGGCTCTGGAAACACCATATATTTT
CDR3: CSATGTGSGNTIYF
D: TRBD1
length: 14
V: TRBV20-1
size: .
J: TRBJ1-3

DNA: TGCGCCAGCGGATCAGAGAACTATGGCTACACCTTC
CDR3: CASGSENYGYTF
D: .
length: 12
V: TRBV5-1
size: .
J: TRBJ1-2

DNA: TGTGCCAGTGCCGGGCAGAATGAAAAACTGTTTTTT
CDR3: CASAGQNEKLFF
D: .
length: 12
V: TRBV28
size: .
J: TRBJ1-4

DNA: TGTGCCAGCAGTACTGGTGGTGGCTACACCTTC
CDR3: CASSTGGGYTF
D: .
length: 11
V: TRBV6-6
size: many
J: TRBJ1-2

DNA: TGTGCCATCAGTGGCAGTGAAGAGACCCAGTACTTC
CDR3: CAISGSEETQYF
D: .
length: 12
V: TRBV10-3
size: many
J: TRBJ2-5

DNA: TGTGCCAGCAGCCAGGAACGTTATAGCAATCAGCCCCAGCATTTT
CDR3: CASSQERYSNQPQHF
D: .
length: 15
V: TRBV5-6
size: few
J: TRBJ1-5

DNA: TGTGCCAGCAGCCATAGAGGACAGGGGATGACCGGGGAGCTGTTTTTT
CDR3: CASSHRGQGMTGELFF
D: TRBD1
length: 16
V: TRBV4-2
size: few
J: TRBJ2-2

DNA: TGTGCCAGCAGCATAGGGAGTAGACACGGGGAGCTGTTTTTT
CDR3: CASSIGSRHGELFF
D: .
length: 14
V: TRBV7-2
size: .
J: TRBJ2-2

DNA: TGCAGTGCCACTCCGGGACCCGGAGCGCTCACCGGGGAGCTGTTTTTT
CDR3: CSATPGPGALTGELFF
D: .
length: 16
V: TRBV20-1
size: few
J: TRBJ2-2

DNA: TGTGCCAGCAGCTCCCGGACAGGGCTTGACGAGCAGTACTTC
CDR3: CASSSRTGLDEQYF
D: TRBD1
length: 14
V: TRBV7-6
size: few
J: TRBJ2-7

DNA: TGCGCCAGCAGCCAAGTACAGGATGGCACAGATACGCAGTATTTT
CDR3: CASSQVQDGTDTQYF
D: .
length: 15
V: TRBV4-3
size: many
J: TRBJ2-3

DNA: TGCGCCAGCAGCTTGGCCCAGGGGGCGAACACTGAAGCTTTCTTT
CDR3: CASSLAQGANTEAFF
D: TRBD1
length: 15
V: TRBV5-1
size: few
J: TRBJ1-1

DNA: TGCGCCAGCAGCCAAGGCCAAGGACTATATGAGCAGTTCTTC
CDR3: CASSQGQGLYEQFF
D: .
length: 14
V: TRBV4-1
size: .
J: TRBJ2-1

DNA: TGTGCCACCAGCAGAGTTGGGACAGGGGCAATGAAGACCCAGTACTTC
CDR3: CATSRVGTGAMKTQYF
D: TRBD1
length: 16
V: TRBV15
size: few
J: TRBJ2-5

DNA: TGCAGTGGTGGAGGGCCCTACCATAACAATGAGCAGTTCTTC
CDR3: CSGGGPYHNNEQFF
D: .
length: 14
V: TRBV20-1
size: few
J: TRBJ2-1

DNA: TGCAGTGCTAGAGTGACTAGCGGGGGCTATGGGACAGATACGCAGTATTTT
CDR3: CSARVTSGGYGTDTQYF
D: TRBD2
length: 17
V: TRBV20-1
size: few
J: TRBJ2-3

DNA: TGTGCCACCAGCAGAAACAGAGATTCGTATGGCTACACCTTC
CDR3: CATSRNRDSYGYTF
D: .
length: 14
V: TRBV15
size: many
J: TRBJ1-2

DNA: TGTGCCAGCAGCCACGTAGAGGGCTACACCTTC
CDR3: CASSHVEGYTF
D: .
length: 11
V: TRBV3-1
size: .
J: TRBJ1-2

DNA: TGCAGTGGTCAGCAGGGGGGGAATTCACCCCTCCACTTT
CDR3: CSGQQGGNSPLHF
D: TRBD1
length: 13
V: TRBV20-1
size: many
J: TRBJ1-6

DNA: TGTGCCAGCAGCGCACTAGCGGCCGGCTACGAGCAGTACTTC
CDR3: CASSALAAGYEQYF
D: TRBD2
length: 14
V: TRBV7-9
size: few
J: TRBJ2-7

DNA: TGTGCCAGCAGCTACAGGGGAGTCTTAACCCAAGCTTTCTTT
CDR3: CASSYRGVLTQAFF
D: TRBD1
length: 14
V: TRBV6-5
size: .
J: TRBJ1-1

DNA: TGTGCCAGCAGTTTGATAGGGGAGGGGGAAAAACTGTTTTTT
CDR3: CASSLIGEGEKLFF
D: .
length: 14
V: TRBV12-3/TRBV12-4
size: .
J: TRBJ1-4

DNA: TGCAGCACAAGGACAGGGTTAGGGTATGGCTACACCTTC
CDR3: CSTRTGLGYGYTF
D: TRBD1
length: 13
V: TRBV29-1
size: many
J: TRBJ1-2

DNA: TGTGCCAGCAGCCGGGCCGGGGGCACCGGGGAGCTGTTTTTT
CDR3: CASSRAGGTGELFF
D: .
length: 14
V: TRBV12-3/TRBV12-4
size: few
J: TRBJ2-2

DNA: TGTGCCAGCAGCTCAATACAGGGGGCAGAGGTGAACACTGAAGCTTTCTTT
CDR3: CASSSIQGAEVNTEAFF
D: TRBD1
length: 17
V: TRBV7-2
size: .
J: TRBJ1-1